These 26 T cell receptor beta chains were all obtained from the same sample, sequenced in a study of human T cells and chemical hapten exposure. TCRdb itself ran the RACE reads through MiXCR, one entry per CDR3 protein. The profile shows tens of thousands of distinct CDR3 sequences, about 11% of them singletons. Described time point: pre-sensitization, week 0. As to treatment: therapeutic diphenylcyclopropenone sensitization with weekly scalp DPC. Specimen: whole blood, collected in connection with sensitization to the hapten diphenylcyclopropenone (DPC). The receptors shown here come from a man between 25 and 39 years old with alopecia areata. Some clones in this sample may be carry-over from other donors' samples.

This clonotype has at least ten counts. The chain has TRBV7-9 and TRBJ2-5; D perhaps matches TRBD2 (6 bases). Germline V gene data show CDR1 as SEHNR and CDR2 as FQNEAQ (reference sequence). With 3 bases removed from V and 4 bases from J, the gap between germline ends came to 9 bases. The CDR3 totals 13 residues. For the CDR3, the DNA is TGTGCCAGCAGCTTCGGGGGTACAGAGACCCAGTACTTC. It encodes CASSFGGTETQYF.

This clonotype has a count of ten or more. The rearrangement joins TRBV6-1 to TRBJ1-5, with D unclear. This CDR3 has 15 amino acids. The germline V gene encodes CDR1 MNHNS and CDR2 SASEGT. The ends were cut back, 2 bases at V and 8 bases at J, with 16 bases in the middle. CDR3 sequence: CASSESPDSGKPQHF. The DNA for the CDR3 is TGTGCCAGCAGTGAAAGTCCCGACTCGGGTAAGCCCCAGCATTTT.

The CDR3, as DNA: TGTGCCAGCAGCTTAGCGCCAGTCAAGATCTCCTACGAGCAGTACTTC. This codes for CASSLAPVKISYEQYF. The chain recombines TRBV7-2 with TRBJ2-7, with D hard to call. Trimming took off 0 bases at V and 0 bases at J, with 12 bases between the two ends. CDR3 length: 16 residues. Germline CDR1 reads SGHTA; CDR2 reads FQGNSA.

At least ten counts were recorded for this clonotype. The chain has TRBV2 and TRBJ2-3; 12 bases line up with TRBD2. In germline, CDR1 is SNHLY, CDR2 FYNNEI. The CDR3 loop spans 15 amino acids. J gave up 1 base and V 4 bases, and 0 bases lay outside the gene matches. CDR3 bases: TGTGCCAGCAGTGGACTAGCGGGGGGCACAGATACGCAGTATTTT. Translating it yields CASSGLAGGTDTQYF.

This clonotype came up many times. The chain has TRBV2 and TRBJ2-7; D is undetermined. CDR1 SNHLY and CDR2 FYNNEI come from the germline V gene. V was clipped by 2 bases and J by 6 bases, with 17 bases between them. The CDR3 totals 15 residues. Written as DNA, the CDR3 is TGTGCCAGCAGTGAAAACGCGTCCCCTCCGGGCGAGCAGTACGTC. It specifies CASSENASPPGEQYV.

This clonotype was seen many times. This rearrangement joins TRBV18 to TRBJ1-2; D remains ambiguous. Trimming removed 3 bases at V and 2 bases at J, with 13 bases between. Germline CDR1 is KGHSH and CDR2 is LQKENI. This CDR3 spans 15 amino acids. The CDR3 is CASSPEGSRNYGYTF. CDR3 bases: TGTGCCAGCTCACCCGAAGGGTCTCGCAACTATGGCTACACCTTC.

The chain has TRBV6-5 and TRBJ1-2; possibly TRBD1 for D (6 bases). The V end lost 6 bases, the J end lost 4 bases, and 18 bases lay between the germline ends. This CDR3 spans 15 amino acids. Germline V lookup: CDR1 MNHEY, CDR2 SVGAGI. The CDR3 protein is CASSRTGRQFYGYTF. The CDR3 coding sequence is TGTGCCAGCAGCCGTACAGGGAGGCAGTTCTATGGCTACACCTTC.

This clonotype was seen many times. The chain links TRBV3-1 to TRBJ2-1; D remains unclear. V was shortened by 3 bases and J by 4 bases, with 19 bases between the two germline ends. The CDR3 loop spans 17 amino acids. Germline V gene lookup returns CDR1 LGHDT and CDR2 YNNKEL (reference sequence). CDR3 nucleotide sequence: TGTGCCAGCAGCCAGCCACTCCGCAAGACATTATACAATGAGCAGTTCTTC. Translated: CASSQPLRKTLYNEQFF.

This clonotype came up a few times. J is TRBJ1-2 and V is TRBV3-1; unclear D gene. The germline V gene encodes CDR1 LGHDT and CDR2 YNNKEL (reference sequence). V was shortened by 4 bases and J by 4 bases, with 4 bases between the two germline ends. This CDR3 is 11 amino acids long. CDR3 loop: CASSRSYGYTF. The CDR3 region has the DNA TGTGCCAGCAGCCGCAGCTATGGCTACACCTTC.

Regarding this clonotype: Possible read error: a much larger clone is one base away. The V and J genes are TRBV28 and TRBJ2-1; 7 bases map to TRBD2. The CDR3 is 15 residues long. Germline CDR1 and CDR2: MDHEN and SYDVKM. The junction had 3 bases not matched to a gene; V was cut back by 2 bases and J by 2 bases. The CDR3 DNA sequence: TGTGCCAGCAGTTTAAACGCGGGAGCCTACAATGAGCAGTTCTTC. Protein product: CASSLNAGAYNEQFF. The entire variable domain, with the rest obtained from reference TRBV28 and TRBJ2-1, is as follows: DVKVTQSSRYLVKRTGEKVFLECVQDMDHENMFWYRQDPGLGLRLIYFSYDVKMKEKGDIPEGYSVSREKKERFSLILESASTNQTSMYLCASSLNAGAYNEQFFGPGTRLTVL.

J is TRBJ2-5 and V is TRBV6-2 or TRBV6-3, with 7 bases aligning to TRBD1. After removal of 4 bases from V and 6 bases from J, the junction contained 5 bases not matched to a gene. The CDR3 runs 13 residues. The germline gives CDR1 MNHEY, CDR2 SVGEGT. The CDR3 region is CASSSTGAKTQYF. In nucleotides, the CDR3 is TGTGCCAGCAGTTCAACAGGGGCGAAGACCCAGTACTTC.

At least ten counts were recorded for this clonotype. The V gene is TRBV19, the J gene TRBJ1-5; 9 nucleotides line up with TRBD1. The CDR3 runs to 18 residues. J gave up 2 bases and V 4 bases, and 12 bases lay outside the gene matches. CDR1 and CDR2 from the germline V gene are LNHDA and SQIVND (reference sequence). The CDR3 DNA reads TGTGCCAGTAGTAAATACCGGGGACAGGGTAACGGCAATCAGCCCCAGCATTTT. As protein: CASSKYRGQGNGNQPQHF.

In this sample, this clonotype turned up many times. This chain connects TRBV12-3 or TRBV12-4 to TRBJ1-2; 10 bases agree with TRBD1. J gave up 5 bases and V 7 bases, and 7 bases lay outside the gene matches. The CDR3 runs 14 residues. As DNA, the CDR3 is TGTGCCAGCACCCCGACAGGGGGCGCGTATGGCTACACCTTC. Amino acid sequence: CASTPTGGAYGYTF.

Ten or more counts support this clonotype. This chain uses TRBV6-4 with TRBJ1-6; D is undetermined. The CDR3 spans 15 residues. Trimming shortened V by 6 bases and J by 0 bases, and 9 bases separated the two germline ends. Germline V CDR1 and CDR2: MRHNA, SNTAGT. The CDR3 spells CASSPKSSYNSPLHF. CDR3 DNA: TGTGCCAGCAGCCCAAAGAGCTCCTATAATTCACCCCTCCACTTT.

This clonotype was seen at least ten times. This chain uses TRBV6-1 with TRBJ2-2, with 13 bases that match TRBD2. The J segment lost 0 bases and the V segment lost 5 bases, leaving 9 bases of the junction unmatched. The germline V gene encodes CDR1 MNHNS and CDR2 SASEGT. There are 19 residues in the CDR3. The CDR3 DNA reads TGTGCCAGCAGTCCGCCGGGACTAGCGGGGCGACCGAACACCGGGGAGCTGTTTTTT. Amino acid sequence: CASSPPGLAGRPNTGELFF.

The V gene is TRBV7-7, the J gene TRBJ2-5, with D possibly TRBD1 on 6 matching bases. CDR1 SSHAT and CDR2 FNYEAQ come from the germline V gene (reference sequence). This CDR3 is 14 amino acids long. V dropped 5 bases and J dropped 5 bases, with 15 bases sitting between them. The CDR3 sequence: CASSRDRSAETQYF. The CDR3 DNA is TGTGCCAGCAGCCGCGACAGGTCGGCGGAGACCCAGTACTTC.

This clonotype was detected only a few times. CDR3 bases: TGCGCCAGCAGCCAAGTGGGGCGAAGGGACAGGGGGTACAATGAGCAGTTCTTC. Its translation: CASSQVGRRDRGYNEQFF. The genes are TRBV4-1 and TRBJ2-1, with 11 nucleotides matching TRBD1. After removal of 1 base from V and 4 bases from J, the junction contained 9 bases not matched to a gene. Germline-derived CDR1 and CDR2 are MGHRA and YSYEKL. The CDR3 is 18 residues long.

V is TRBV28 and J is TRBJ2-7, with D perhaps TRBD2 (5 bases). Trimming took off 5 bases at V and 6 bases at J, with 14 bases between the two ends. This CDR3 has 13 amino acids. Looked up from germline, CDR1 is MDHEN and CDR2 is SYDVKM. CDR3 sequence (DNA): TGTGCCAGCAGTCTACTTCGGGCGGGCGAGCAGTACGTC. Its translation is CASSLLRAGEQYV.

This clonotype was seen repeatedly, ten times or more. The CDR3 loop reads CASSFPKRPKQHF. The CDR3 DNA follows: TGTGCCAGCAGTTTCCCAAAGAGACCGAAGCAGCATTTT. The J gene is TRBJ1-5, the V gene TRBV28; D call uncertain. Trimming cost V 3 bases and J 13 bases, with 16 bases left between them. Germline V gene lookup returns CDR1 MDHEN and CDR2 SYDVKM. The CDR3 totals 13 residues.

This clonotype came up many times. The chain uses TRBV5-4 and TRBJ2-3, with 9 bases matching TRBD2. From germline, CDR1 is SGHNT and CDR2 YYREEE (reference sequence). The V segment lost 7 bases and the J segment 2 bases; nucleotides outside the gene matches: 8. The CDR3 consists of 15 residues. The CDR3 region has the DNA TGTGCCAGCCAAGGGCGGGGGGGCCCCACAGATACGCAGTATTTT. Translating gives CASQGRGGPTDTQYF.

This clonotype showed up just a few times. The J gene is TRBJ1-1, the V gene TRBV5-1, with D tentatively TRBD1 (5 bases). The CDR3 is made up of 15 amino acids. Looked up from germline, CDR1 is SGHRS and CDR2 is YFSETQ. The ends were cut back, 0 bases at V and 6 bases at J, with 15 bases in the middle. The CDR3 here is CASSLGASLGPEAFF. CDR3 coding DNA: TGCGCCAGCAGCTTGGGGGCGAGTTTGGGGCCTGAAGCTTTCTTT.

There are many counts of this clonotype. CDR3 loop: CSVEGFESGSSYNEQFF. The CDR3 DNA reads as TGCAGCGTTGAAGGTTTTGAAAGCGGGAGCTCCTACAATGAGCAGTTCTTC. The rearrangement joins TRBV29-1 to TRBJ2-1, with 8 nucleotides matching TRBD2. This CDR3 has 17 residues. After removal of 1 base from V and 0 bases from J, the junction contained 8 bases not matched to a gene. The germline V gene encodes CDR1 SQVTM and CDR2 ANQGSEA.

The chain's CDR3 is CASSSFEQGNYGYTF. The CDR3 coding sequence is TGTGCCAGCAGTTCATTCGAACAGGGAAACTATGGCTACACCTTC. This chain links TRBV28 with TRBJ1-2; D possibly corresponds to TRBD1 (6 bases). The CDR3 spans 15 residues. V dropped 4 bases and J dropped 2 bases, with 14 bases sitting between them. CDR1 and CDR2 from the germline V gene are MDHEN and SYDVKM.

On this clonotype itself: A much more abundant neighbour one base away suggests this may be a read error. The chain uses TRBV6-6 and TRBJ1-4, with D unclear. Per germline, CDR1 MNHNY and CDR2 SVGAGI (reference sequence). The CDR3 contains 19 residues. The CDR3 coding sequence is TGTGCCAGCAGTCCCCGAAGGGCCTCCCAGAAAACACAAAATGAAAAACCGTTTTTT. Encoded protein: CASSPRRASQKTQNEKPFF.

A few counts support this clonotype. The V call is TRBV7-6, the J call TRBJ2-6; the D gene is possibly TRBD1 (6 bases). Germline V lookup: CDR1 SGHVS, CDR2 FNYEAQ. CDR3 length: 18 residues. Between the trimmed V and J ends, which lost 5 bases and 2 bases, there was a span of 19 bases. The chain's CDR3 is CASSQTRTHRAGANVLTF. The DNA of the CDR3 is TGTGCCAGCAGCCAAACGAGGACCCACAGGGCTGGGGCCAACGTCCTGACTTTC. The complete variable domain, with remaining parts taken from reference TRBV7-6 and TRBJ2-6, reads GAGVSQSPRYKVTKRGQDVALRCDPISGHVSLYWYRQALGQGPEFLTYFNYEAQQDKSGLPNDRFSAERPEGSISTLTIQRTEQRDSAMYRCASSQTRTHRAGANVLTFGAGSRLTVL.

This clonotype was picked up a small number of times. The CDR3 is CASSQNYGYTF. Written as DNA, the CDR3 is TGTGCCAGCAGCCAGAACTATGGCTACACCTTC. V and J are TRBV2 and TRBJ1-2; D ambiguous. With 6 bases removed from V and 2 bases from J, the gap between germline ends came to 4 bases. This CDR3 spans 11 amino acids. CDR1 SNHLY and CDR2 FYNNEI come from the germline V gene.